These 20 T cell receptor beta chains came from one sample sequenced in a study of sequential checkpoint blockade in melanoma. Noted treatment: randomized to nivolumab then ipilimumab (arm A) or the reverse (arm B). The table came from immunoSEQ multiplex PCR; TCRdb's copy has only in-frame clones and leaves some out. In the table there are some 20,000 clones, 70% to 80% of which are singletons. The sequencing here drew on CD8+ T cells sorted from blood (inferred from file names), taken from a patient given nivolumab and ipilimumab in sequence. The receptors were gathered from a human donor with melanoma.

Concerning this clone itself: One end of the junction is discordant with germline, which a read error may explain. The genes are TRBV25-1 and TRBJ1-2, with 9 bases matching TRBD1. The CDR3 loop spans 17 amino acids. Germline CDR1 and CDR2: MGHDK and SYGVNS. CDR3 loop: CASSETSWTGVVDGHTF. CDR3 DNA sequence: TGTGCCAGCAGTGAAACTTCCTGGACAGGGGTAGTGGATGGCCACACCTTC.

This chain joins TRBV28 and TRBJ1-1; D not resolved. CDR3 length: 12 residues. Trimming removed 10 bases at V and 3 bases at J, with 12 bases between. CDR1 and CDR2 (germline): MDHEN, SYDVKM. Written as DNA, the CDR3 is TGTGCCACCTCCACCGGTGACACTGAAGCTTTCTTT. Translation gives CATSTGDTEAFF.

This clone was observed a single time. This chain connects TRBV4-1 to TRBJ1-1; no clear D. CDR1 is MGHRA and CDR2 is YSYEKL in the germline V gene. V lost 1 base, J lost 6 bases, and 9 bases lay in between. The length of the CDR3 is 13 residues. The CDR3 loop reads CASSQGGEAEAFF. CDR3 DNA sequence: TGCGCCAGCAGCCAAGGAGGCGAAGCTGAAGCTTTCTTT.

This chain joins TRBV27 and TRBJ2-7, with TRBD1 identical over 7 bases. Germline loops: CDR1 MNHEY, CDR2 SMNVEV (reference sequence). The CDR3 is 15 residues long. The V segment lost 3 bases and the J segment 3 bases; nucleotides outside the gene matches: 8. The CDR3 loop reads CASSFGVGQSYEQYF. The CDR3 bases are TGTGCCAGCAGTTTTGGGGTGGGACAGAGCTACGAGCAGTACTTC.

J is TRBJ2-7 and V is TRBV19; a weak D match, TRBD1 (6 bases). The CDR3 loop spans 14 amino acids. From germline, CDR1 is LNHDA and CDR2 SQIVND (reference sequence). Deletions cut 7 bases from V and 3 bases from J, with 16 bases between. The CDR3 coding sequence is TGTGCCAGTAACCAAGGGACACAATTCTACGAGCAGTACTTC. The encoded protein is CASNQGTQFYEQYF. The full variable domain, with the rest looked up from reference TRBV19 and TRBJ2-7, is DGGITQSPKYLFRKEGQNVTLSCEQNLNHDAMYWYRQDPGQGLRLIYYSQIVNDFQKGDIAEGYSVSREKKESFPLTVTSAQKNPTAFYLCASNQGTQFYEQYFGPGTRLTVT.

The chain carries TRBV7-8 and TRBJ2-5; the match to TRBD2 covers 14 bases. The J call is doubtful: the DNA matches TRBJ2-7 better. Germline V CDR1 and CDR2: SGHVS, FQNEAQ. The CDR3 is 20 residues long. DNA of the CDR3: TGTGCCAGCAGCTTCTTTTCGACTAGCGGGAGGGCCTCCAGCTCCTACGAGCAGTACTTC. Amino acid sequence: CASSFFSTSGRASSSYEQYF.

CDR3 nucleotide sequence: TGTGCCAGTAGCACCAGGGAGGGCTTAATGGAAAAACTGTTTTTT. Its translation is CASSTREGLMEKLFF. This chain uses TRBV19 with TRBJ1-4; possibly TRBD1 for D (5 bases). The CDR3 length is 15 residues. CDR1 and CDR2 (germline): LNHDA, SQIVND (reference sequence). Trimming shortened V by 6 bases and J by 8 bases, and 19 bases separated the two germline ends.

The chain recombines TRBV6-5 with TRBJ2-7; weak D call: TRBD2 (5 bases). The CDR3 contains 14 residues. Germline V lookup: CDR1 MNHEY, CDR2 SVGAGI. Deletions cut 2 bases from V and 4 bases from J, with 12 bases between. In DNA, the CDR3 is TGTGCCAGCAGTTACGGGAGCGGTGGGTACGAGCAGTACTTC. Protein: CASSYGSGGYEQYF.

The J gene is TRBJ2-7, the V gene TRBV27; the D is unclear. Trimming pared 2 bases from V and 1 base from J, leaving 6 bases between. The CDR3 extends over 13 amino acids. Germline lookup yields CDR1 MNHEY and CDR2 SMNVEV (reference sequence). CDR3 loop: CASSLARSYEQYF. The DNA of the CDR3 is TGTGCCAGCAGTTTAGCGAGATCCTACGAGCAGTACTTC.

This sequence joins TRBV5-8 and TRBJ1-2, with D unresolved. The V gene lost 4 bases and the J gene lost 0 bases, with 13 bases spanning the gap. The CDR3 spans 15 residues. CDR1 SGHTS and CDR2 YDEGEE come from the germline V gene. The CDR3 here is CASSSRVDSNYGYTF. CDR3 bases: TGTGCCAGCAGCAGCCGAGTCGACTCTAACTATGGCTACACCTTC.

The chain is built from TRBV7-9 and TRBJ1-2; D ambiguous. The germline CDR1 and CDR2 sequences are SEHNR and FQNEAQ (reference sequence). V lost 3 bases to trimming and J lost 4 bases, with 15 bases between them. CDR3 length equals 15 residues. In DNA, the CDR3 is TGTGCCAGCAGCTTTGAAGTCTTACCCGGCTATGGCTACACCTTC. Translated, it gives CASSFEVLPGYGYTF.

V gene TRBV6-5 combines with J gene TRBJ1-1; D unresolved. The CDR3 length is 14 residues. V lost 0 bases, J lost 1 base, and 6 bases lay in between. Per the germline V gene, CDR1 is MNHEY and CDR2 is SVGAGI. The CDR3 coding sequence is TGTGCCAGCAGTTACTCGGGCAGGAACACTGAAGCTTTCTTT. Translation: CASSYSGRNTEAFF.

The V gene is TRBV5-6, the J gene TRBJ2-3; no clear D. V lost 1 base and J lost 0, with 9 bases in between. The germline V gene has CDR1 SGHDT and CDR2 YYEEEE. This CDR3 comprises 15 residues. Here the CDR3 reads CASSLMLGSTDTQYF. In DNA form, the CDR3 reads TGTGCCAGCAGCTTGATGCTCGGTAGCACAGATACGCAGTATTTT.

The V call is TRBV4-1, the J call TRBJ2-7; 8 nucleotides agree with TRBD1. CDR3 size: 15 residues. V trimming: 0 bases; J trimming: 7 bases; junction bases outside the gene matches: 8. The germline V gene encodes CDR1 MGHRA and CDR2 YSYEKL. The CDR3 DNA reads as TGCGCCAGCAGCCAAGAATGGCAGGGGGCTATAGAGCAGTACTTC. It is translated as CASSQEWQGAIEQYF.

The gene calls are TRBV30 and TRBJ2-7, with D unclear. Trimming took 0 bases from V and 1 from J, leaving 4 bases between them. The germline gives CDR1 GTSNPN, CDR2 SVGIG (reference sequence). The CDR3 runs to 12 residues. In DNA form, the CDR3 reads TGTGCCTGGAGTGTCGTTTCCTACGAGCAGTACTTC. Residues: CAWSVVSYEQYF.

The V gene is TRBV5-1, the J gene TRBJ2-7; possibly TRBD1 for D (5 bases). The CDR3 totals 12 residues. V was trimmed by 5 bases and J by 5 bases, leaving 11 bases between them. Germline CDR1 is SGHRS and CDR2 is YFSETQ. The CDR3 loop reads CASRGRADEQYF. The CDR3, as DNA: TGCGCCAGCAGGGGCAGGGCGGACGAGCAGTACTTC.

The V gene is TRBV5-6, the J gene TRBJ2-7, with 8 nucleotides matching TRBD1. V shed 9 bases and J 4 bases; nucleotides not matched to a gene: 15. This CDR3 has 15 residues. The germline gives CDR1 SGHDT, CDR2 YYEEEE. The CDR3 loop reads CATGGLGTGSYEQYF. Here the CDR3 DNA reads TGTGCCACCGGCGGGTTAGGGACAGGATCTTACGAGCAGTACTTC.

V usage is TRBV7-9 and J usage is TRBJ2-7, with 9 nucleotides matching TRBD1. V lost 5 bases, J lost 6 bases, and 11 bases stayed unmatched. CDR1 is SEHNR and CDR2 is FQNEAQ in the germline V gene (reference sequence). This CDR3 spans 15 amino acids. In DNA, the CDR3 is TGTGCCAGCAGCCGGGACAGGGAGGTGTCGCTCGAGCAGTACTTC. It codes for CASSRDREVSLEQYF. Variable domain in full (rest from reference TRBV7-9 and TRBJ2-7): DTGVSQNPRHKITKRGQNVTFRCDPISEHNRLYWYRQTLGQGPEFLTYFQNEAQLEKSRLLSDRFSAERPKGSFSTLEIQRTEQGDSAMYLCASSRDREVSLEQYFGPGTRLTVT.

The chain has TRBV4-1 and TRBJ1-3, with a possible D match to TRBD1 (6 bases). Germline CDR1 reads MGHRA; CDR2 reads YSYEKL. Trimming cost V 3 bases and J 4 bases, with 10 bases left between them. This CDR3 is built from 14 residues. The DNA of the CDR3 is TGCGCCAGCAGCCAGGGGGCAGGAGGAAACACCATATATTTT. This encodes CASSQGAGGNTIYF.

This clone was seen more than once but under ten times. V is TRBV21-1 and J is TRBJ2-2; the listed D gene, TRBD2, was not tested against the DNA. TRBV21-1 is a pseudogene segment. CDR3 length equals 17 residues. The CDR3 coding sequence is TGTGCCAGCAGCAAAGATAGCGGGCTAATGGCACACCGGGGAGCTGTTTTT. Its protein product is CASSKDSGLMAHRGAVF.